Here is one TCR beta chain with its context. This clone was recorded only once. The clone's antigen remains unknown. Per-nucleotide qualities are absent, and no much larger clonotype sits a single base away. V ends up 2 bases short and J 6 bases short, with an unmatched junction base count of 7. From the germline V gene, CDR1 is MNHEY and CDR2 is SVGAGI. The CDR3 holds 15 amino acids from the cysteine to the phenylalanine. CDR3 DNA only is kept here, 45 bases in frame from base 1. This specimen comes from a study of blood T cell repertoires in COVID-19 (TCRdb year 2020). The study in broad terms: The collaborator samples originated in the United States, Italy and Spain and spanned the acute and convalescent phases of COVID-19. The material from the prospective study consisted of cDNA or gDNA derived from T cells, B-cell-depleted T cells, or PBMCs. Deeply sampled blood TCRbeta repertoires from subjects exposed to, actively infected with, or recovered from COVID-19 were included in the dataset. A freely available public database, intended as a resource for researchers studying the immune response to SARS-CoV-2, is where the repertoires were released. Samples came from the ongoing ImmuneRACE study (first 160 participants) plus 1,254 subjects from 6 global collaborators. The sample metadata nearly always contained a de-identified subject ID, COVID-19 status, age in years and sex. Where HLA class I and class II types were available, the types were taken from metadata supplied by the sample provider, not from assay-based typing. The research as a whole found: The quantity of clinical and demographic metadata differed by source and by participant and was supplied without curation.

TCRbeta CDR3 regions were amplified from genomic DNA using the immunoSEQ Assay, a bias-controlled multiplex PCR. As for the original processing: Nucleated cell counts per sample were estimated from amplification of reference gene primers within the assay. To quantify the absolute abundance of each unique TCRbeta CDR3 rearrangement, sequence reads were collapsed and filtered. For each sample, productive Simpson clonality was calculated as the square root of Simpson's diversity index over productive rearrangements. Here the immuneACCESS table is served through TCRdb, limited to in-frame sequences with V and J called. Missing clones are a known gap in these copies; in checked studies unresolved V genes cover under half, and the rest lacks a known reason. That table is the source of V, J and clone size, and D and trimming were worked out from the DNA. Counted in this sample were 150,000 to 200,000 clones; about three quarters of them appeared once. Roughly 8.3% of the sample goes to the ten largest clones.

The collaborating institutions used their own protocols to collect whole blood in K2EDTA tubes. For TCRbeta analysis, collaborators shipped samples as frozen whole blood, isolated PBMCs, or DNA extracted from either of those sample types. This receptor was identified in a man aged 55 to 69 with acute or convalescent COVID-19. In this chain, TRBV6-5 is recombined with TRBJ2-1, and TRBD1 aligns with 7 junction nucleotides. The sequenced sample consisted of peripheral blood. The DNA sequence reads TGTGCCAGCAGTTACGGGCCAGGGGGAATCAATGAGCAGTTCTTC. Translated, this gives CASSYGPGGINEQFF.